This T cell receptor beta chain was captured in a study of blood T cell repertoires in COVID-19. Study-wide background: Both acute and convalescent COVID-19 samples were obtained from the United States, Italy and Spain. T cells, B-cell-depleted T cells, or PBMCs supplied cDNA or gDNA.

The CDR3 covers 18 residues. With 8 bases removed from V and 3 bases from J, the gap between germline ends came to 27 bases. The germline gives CDR1 LNHNV, CDR2 YYDKDF (reference sequence). In the study's own analysis: Reference gene primers were amplified, and this amplification served to estimate nucleated cell counts. This table comes from immunoSEQ multiplex PCR, and its TCRdb copy is limited to in-frame clones, with some not included. V, J and clone size were drawn from that table, and D and trimming were deduced from the DNA. The sample records 250,000 to 300,000 clones, 85% to 90% being singletons. Seattle cases were enrolled at active infection and followed longitudinally.

The chain uses TRBV15 and TRBJ2-3, with D maybe TRBD1 (6 bases). The sequence was collected from a woman under 40 with COVID-19, enrolled during active disease. The sample consisted of peripheral blood. The CDR3 nucleotides read TGTGCCACCCAAAGGAAGCCAGGGGCCCCCGACCCTACAGATACGCAGTATTTT. Protein: CATQRKPGAPDPTDTQYF.